The clone carrying this T cell receptor (beta chain) was recorded a few times. What it recognizes is unknown. With a J-beta primer mix and a sample-barcoded 5' primer, a second PCR ran about 7 to 12 cycles. TCRdb passed the 5' RACE reads through MiXCR, listing each CDR3 protein once. The sample includes 600,000 to 850,000 distinct CDR3 sequences, approximately 43% seen only once; the top ten take 20%. This sample stems from a study of blood T cells in healthy people across ages. Study-wide context: Template-switching capture recovered about one barcoded beta molecule per two T cells. Study-level results: Naive and antigen-experienced cells were not separated, limiting conclusive comparison. Older individuals had lower TCR beta diversity per million T cells (the decline was roughly linear).

Samples each yielded at least 6 micrograms of total RNA. The V and J ends lost 11 bases and 0 bases respectively, with 11 bases between them. Germline values: CDR1 ENHRY, CDR2 SYGVKD. This CDR3 region has 12 residues. The clonotype comes from a woman aged 60 to 75 in good health. The specimen was blood. The rearrangement joins TRBV10-3 to TRBJ2-7, with D possibly being TRBD2 (5 bases). The CDR3 loop is CALRTSSYEQYF. Written as DNA, the CDR3 is TGTGCCCTCCGGACTTCCTCCTACGAGCAGTACTTC.